This T cell receptor beta chain was identified during a study of human T cells and chemical hapten exposure. Whole-study findings and limits: Once DPC sensitization occurred, TCRs above 1 in 1000 frequency showed no change.

This clonotype was recorded at least ten times. The target antigen is unknown. Germline CDR1 DFQATT, CDR2 SNEGSKA (reference sequence). V was clipped by 6 bases and J by 6 bases; unmatched bases: 9. This CDR3 spans 14 amino acids. Each CDR3 protein gets one entry after TCRdb re-called the RACE reads with MiXCR. The data hold around 380,000 distinct CDR3 sequences, with about 4.4% observed a single time. The time point: patch test 1, 2 weeks after DPC sensitization. Treatment described: therapeutic diphenylcyclopropenone sensitization with weekly scalp DPC. Alopecia patients, 18 to 70 years old and DPC-suitable, served as donors.

The TCR was taken from a woman in her forties or fifties with alopecia areata. Some clones in this sample may be carry-over from other donors' samples. The chain joins TRBV20-1 to TRBJ2-2; the match to TRBD2 covers 8 bases. This material consisted of whole blood, taken in connection with sensitization to the hapten diphenylcyclopropenone (DPC). The CDR3 region is CSASDGGAAGELFF. CDR3 coding DNA: TGCAGTGCCAGTGACGGGGGGGCAGCCGGGGAGCTGTTTTTT.